This T cell receptor beta chain was profiled in a study of OX40 agonist ivuxolimab in advanced cancers. Study in general: From about 23 to 85 years was the age range, with a mean of around 56 years, and roughly 83% were male.

The count of this clone is one. Its antigen is still unknown. Study-level results: The study found among the lowest clonal expansion in partial responders at 0.1-3.0 mg/kg. Researchers did not determine the expanded peripheral T cells' antigen specificity. Average numbers of expanded clones were greater in CD8+ T cells than in CD4+.

Germline trimming cut 1 base from V and 2 bases from J; bases unmatched to any gene: 13. CDR1 and CDR2 (germline): SGDLS, YYNGEE. The CDR3 is 18 residues long. Sequenced by immunoSEQ multiplex PCR; TCRdb stores in-frame clones only, minus some. The sample contains about 46,000 clones, around nine tenths of which appear only once. This specimen was CD4+ or CD8+ T cells sorted from blood, taken in a trial of the OX40 agonist ivuxolimab. The genes are TRBV9 and TRBJ2-3; 7 nucleotides agree with TRBD2. This receptor was taken from an adult with an advanced solid tumor such as melanoma, head and neck, liver or kidney cancer. The CDR3 nucleotides read TGTGCCAGCAGCGTATCCCCCGCGACGGGAGGTACCACAGATACGCAGTATTTT. Translating it yields CASSVSPATGGTTDTQYF.